The rows below give T cell receptor beta chains drawn from one sample of a study of blood T cell repertoires in COVID-19. Only in-frame clones appear in the TCRdb table, and some are missing; sequencing was by immunoSEQ multiplex PCR. The data hold some 670,000 clones, with around 90% observed a single time. The sequenced sample was peripheral blood. The receptors here all came from a young woman with acute or convalescent COVID-19. The CDR3 runs from the conserved cysteine through the conserved F or W. D genes are given only for firm matches. Clone size appears in some rows only: once, few, many, or a class for an expanded clone.

>TRBV12-3/TRBV12-4|.|TRBJ1-5|.
CASNQGGNQPQHF
TGTGCCAGCAATCAGGGCGGCAATCAGCCCCAGCATTTT
>TRBV7-9|TRBD1|TRBJ1-6|.
CASSSETGYSPLHF
TGTGCCAGCAGCTCCGAGACAGGGTATTCACCCCTCCACTTT
>TRBV7-3|.|TRBJ1-1|.
CASRIGETNTEAFF
TGTGCCAGCAGGATTGGAGAAACGAACACTGAAGCTTTCTTT
>TRBV20-1|.|TRBJ1-1|.
CSAPYTEAFF
TGCAGTGCCCCGTACACTGAAGCTTTCTTT
>TRBV3-1/TRBV3-2|.|TRBJ1-2|.
CASSQAGFSGYTF
TGTGCCAGCAGCCAGGCGGGGTTCAGTGGCTACACCTTC
>TRBV19|.|TRBJ1-1|once
CASSPWGTEAFF
TGTGCCAGTAGTCCCTGGGGGACAGAAGCTTTCTTT
>TRBV6-5|.|TRBJ1-6|.
CASHEPVSGNSPLHF
TGTGCCAGCCATGAACCGGTTTCCGGGAATTCACCCCTCCACTTT
>TRBV27|.|TRBJ1-1|.
CASSASTYDTEAFF
TGTGCCAGCAGTGCGTCGACTTATGACACTGAAGCTTTCTTT
>TRBV4-3|.|TRBJ2-2|.
CASSQTRGTGELFF
TGCGCCAGCAGCCAGACTCGGGGCACCGGGGAGCTGTTTTTT
>TRBV5-4|.|TRBJ1-1|.
CASSPGGRGPTEAFF
TGTGCCAGCAGCCCCGGGGGGAGGGGCCCCACTGAAGCTTTCTTT
>TRBV5-6|.|TRBJ1-2|.
CASSLDGGLHYYGYTF
TGTGCCAGCAGCTTGGACGGGGGGCTCCACTACTATGGCTACACCTTC
>TRBV27|.|TRBJ2-7|.
CASTDLSGTDYEQYF
TGTGCCAGCACCGATCTGTCCGGGACTGACTACGAGCAGTACTTC
>TRBV7-9|.|TRBJ2-2|.
CASSLAGYPGTGELFF
TGTGCCAGCAGCTTAGCGGGCTACCCGGGAACCGGGGAGCTGTTTTTT
>TRBV5-1|.|TRBJ1-1|.
CASSTNRASNTEAFF
TGCGCCAGCAGCACGAACAGGGCGTCCAACACTGAAGCTTTCTTT
>TRBV7-9|.|TRBJ2-4|.
CACQAKNIQYF
TGTGCCTGCCAGGCCAAAAACATTCAGTACTTC
>TRBV4-3|.|TRBJ1-2|.
CASSPQGNYGYTF
TGCGCCAGCAGCCCCCAGGGGAACTATGGCTACACCTTC
>TRBV24-1|.|TRBJ1-2|.
CATSGRQAGSYGYTF
TGTGCCACCAGCGGAAGACAGGCGGGTTCCTATGGCTACACCTTC
>TRBV7-2|TRBD1|TRBJ1-1|.
CASSLGGQGLNTEAFF
TGTGCCAGCAGCTTAGGCGGACAGGGTTTAAACACTGAAGCTTTCTTT
>TRBV5-1|TRBD1|TRBJ1-2|.
CASSLTGVFYGYTF
TGCGCCAGCAGCTTGACAGGGGTATTCTATGGCTACACCTTC
>TRBV5-1|TRBD2|TRBJ2-2|.
CASSPASGGVGGELFF
TGCGCCAGCAGCCCCGCTAGCGGGGGGGTTGGCGGGGAGCTGTTTTTT
>TRBV4-1|TRBD1|TRBJ1-2|.
CASSQEGGLPYTF
TGCGCCAGCAGCCAAGAAGGGGGCCTACCCTACACCTTC
>TRBV5-1|TRBD1|TRBJ1-1|.
CASSGTGGHTEAFF
TGCGCCAGCAGCGGAACAGGGGGCCACACTGAAGCTTTCTTT
>TRBV4-1|.|TRBJ1-2|.
CASSQGLAGALNYGYTF
TGCGCCAGCAGCCAAGGGTTGGCGGGGGCACTAAACTATGGCTACACCTTC
>TRBV28|.|TRBJ2-1|.
CASSLSRGSSYNEQFF
TGTGCCAGCAGTTTGTCGAGAGGGAGCTCCTACAATGAGCAGTTCTTC
>TRBV5-1|TRBD1|TRBJ2-2|.
CASSLQTGHGTGELFF
TGCGCCAGCAGCTTGCAGACAGGGCATGGAACCGGGGAGCTGTTTTTT
>TRBV9|TRBD1|TRBJ1-2|.
CASSVYDRGSGYTF
TGTGCCAGCAGCGTTTATGACAGGGGCTCTGGCTACACCTTC
>TRBV5-1|TRBD1|TRBJ1-1|.
CASSIRGDRTEAFF
TGCGCCAGCAGCATCAGGGGGGATAGGACTGAAGCTTTCTTT
>TRBV14|.|TRBJ2-3|once
CASSQDIQALTDTQYF
TGTGCCAGCAGCCAAGATATCCAGGCCCTCACAGATACGCAGTATTTT
>TRBV27|TRBD2|TRBJ2-5|.
CASSFRLAGGLETQYF
TGTGCCAGCAGTTTCCGACTAGCGGGGGGGCTTGAGACCCAGTACTTC
>TRBV30|TRBD1|TRBJ1-1|.
CASDRANTEAFF
TGTGCCTCCGACAGGGCGAACACTGAAGCTTTCTTT
>TRBV5-6|.|TRBJ1-1|.
CASSLGPTESFF
TGTGCCAGCAGCTTAGGCCCCACGGAGTCTTTCTTT
>TRBV7-8|.|TRBJ2-7|.
CASSPTHEQYF
TGTGCCAGCAGCCCCACACACGAGCAGTACTTC
>TRBV27|.|TRBJ2-2|.
CATHTGLNTGELFF
TGTGCCACCCACACAGGGCTAAACACCGGGGAGCTGTTTTTT
>TRBV5-6|TRBD1|TRBJ1-5|.
CASSSTGMGGNQPQHF
TGTGCCAGCAGCTCGACAGGGATGGGAGGCAATCAGCCCCAGCATTTT
>TRBV27|TRBD1|TRBJ2-1|.
CASSLLTGGEINEQFF
TGTGCCAGCAGTTTACTGACAGGGGGCGAAATCAATGAGCAGTTCTTC
>TRBV6-2/TRBV6-3|.|TRBJ1-2|few
CASSDLRGSGYGYTF
TGTGCCAGCAGTGACCTCAGGGGTTCGGGGTATGGCTACACCTTC
>TRBV7-2|TRBD1|TRBJ1-2|.
CASSPSPTGTYGYTF
TGTGCCAGCAGCCCGAGCCCGACAGGGACCTATGGCTACACCTTC
>TRBV5-1|TRBD2|TRBJ2-3|.
CASSLQAGGPTDTQYF
TGCGCCAGCAGCCTCCAAGCGGGGGGGCCAACAGATACGCAGTATTTT
>TRBV6-1|.|TRBJ1-2|.
CASSEYRSTNGYTF
TGTGCCAGCAGTGAATACCGCTCAACTAATGGCTACACCTTC
>TRBV6-6|.|TRBJ2-4|.
CASSYSQYLAKNIQYF
TGTGCCAGCAGTTACTCCCAGTACCTAGCCAAAAACATTCAGTACTTC
>TRBV10-3|TRBD2|TRBJ2-1|.
CAASLAGGPSYNEQFF
TGTGCCGCTTCACTAGCGGGGGGCCCCTCCTACAATGAGCAGTTCTTC
>TRBV18|TRBD1|TRBJ1-1|.
CASSPNRDSEAFF
TGTGCCAGCTCACCGAATCGGGACAGCGAAGCTTTCTTT
>TRBV4-2|TRBD1|TRBJ2-7|.
CASSQDRAGQGSEQYF
TGTGCCAGCAGCCAAGATAGGGCGGGACAGGGGTCCGAGCAGTACTTC
>TRBV11-3|.|TRBJ2-1|.
CASSPGWRDYNEQFF
TGTGCCAGCAGCCCCGGGTGGAGAGACTACAATGAGCAGTTCTTC
>TRBV27|TRBD1|TRBJ1-6|.
CASSLPRQGNSPLHF
TGTGCCAGCAGTTTACCGAGACAGGGGAACTCACCCCTCCACTTT
>TRBV30|.|TRBJ1-1|.
CAWGGLGGTEAFF
TGTGCCTGGGGCGGTCTGGGAGGGACTGAAGCTTTCTTT
>TRBV5-5|TRBD1|TRBJ1-2|.
CASSSSDRQGQVYGYTF
TGTGCCAGCAGCTCCTCCGATCGACAGGGGCAAGTCTATGGCTACACCTTC
>TRBV12-5|.|TRBJ1-2|.
CASGRDTYGYTF
TGTGCTAGTGGCCGGGACACCTATGGCTACACCTTC
>TRBV10-3|.|TRBJ1-1|.
CAMRNKRSTEAFF
TGTGCCATGAGGAACAAAAGGAGCACTGAAGCTTTCTTT
>TRBV9|.|TRBJ1-5|.
CASSASGVDQPQHF
TGTGCCAGCAGCGCTTCGGGGGTGGATCAGCCCCAGCATTTT